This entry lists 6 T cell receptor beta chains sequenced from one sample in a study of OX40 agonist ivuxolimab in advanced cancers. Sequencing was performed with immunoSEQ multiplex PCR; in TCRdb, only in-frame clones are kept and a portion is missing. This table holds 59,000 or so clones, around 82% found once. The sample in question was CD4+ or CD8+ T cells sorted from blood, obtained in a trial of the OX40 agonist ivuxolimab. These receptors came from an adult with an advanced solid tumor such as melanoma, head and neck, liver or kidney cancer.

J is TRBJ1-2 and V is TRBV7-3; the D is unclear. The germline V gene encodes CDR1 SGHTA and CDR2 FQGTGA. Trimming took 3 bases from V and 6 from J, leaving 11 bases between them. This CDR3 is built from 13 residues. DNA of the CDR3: TGTGCCAGCAGCTTCGGCCGCCGGGATGGCTACACCTTC. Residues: CASSFGRRDGYTF.

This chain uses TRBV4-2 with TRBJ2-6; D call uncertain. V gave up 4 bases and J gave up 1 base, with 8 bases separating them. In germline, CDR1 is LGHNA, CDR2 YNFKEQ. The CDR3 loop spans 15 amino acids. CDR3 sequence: CASSPDSSGANVLTF. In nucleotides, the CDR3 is TGTGCCAGCAGCCCTGATTCTTCTGGGGCCAACGTCCTGACTTTC.

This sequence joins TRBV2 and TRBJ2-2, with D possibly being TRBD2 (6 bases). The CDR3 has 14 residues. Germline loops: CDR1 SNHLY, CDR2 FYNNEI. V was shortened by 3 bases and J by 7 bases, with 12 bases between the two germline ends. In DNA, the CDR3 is TGTGCCAGCAGTGATGGAGGGTTCATCGGGGAGCTGTTTTTT. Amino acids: CASSDGGFIGELFF.

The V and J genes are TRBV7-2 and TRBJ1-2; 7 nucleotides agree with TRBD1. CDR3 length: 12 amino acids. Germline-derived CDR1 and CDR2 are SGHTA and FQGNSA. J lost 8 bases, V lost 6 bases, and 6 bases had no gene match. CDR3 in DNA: TGTGCCAGCAGTTTCCCGACAGGGGGCTACACCTTC. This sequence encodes CASSFPTGGYTF. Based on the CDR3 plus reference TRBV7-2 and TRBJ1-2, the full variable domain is GAGVSQSPSNKVTEKGKDVELRCDPISGHTALYWYRQSLGQGLEFLIYFQGNSAPDKSGLPSDRFSAERTGGSVSTLTIQRTQQEDSAVYLCASSFPTGGYTFGSGTRLTVV.

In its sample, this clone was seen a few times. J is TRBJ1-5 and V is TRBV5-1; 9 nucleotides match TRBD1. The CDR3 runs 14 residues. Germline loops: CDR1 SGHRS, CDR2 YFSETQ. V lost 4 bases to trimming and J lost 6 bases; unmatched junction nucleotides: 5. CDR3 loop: CASSLGTGTQPQHF. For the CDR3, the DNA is TGCGCCAGCAGCCTAGGGACAGGGACTCAGCCCCAGCATTTT.

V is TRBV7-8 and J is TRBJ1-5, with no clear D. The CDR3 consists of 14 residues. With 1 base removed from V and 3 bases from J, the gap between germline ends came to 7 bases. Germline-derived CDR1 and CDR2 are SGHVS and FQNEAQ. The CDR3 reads CASSLGRFNQPQHF. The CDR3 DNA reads TGTGCCAGCAGCTTAGGACGTTTCAATCAGCCCCAGCATTTT. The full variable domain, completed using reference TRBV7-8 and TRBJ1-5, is GAGVSQSPRYKVAKRGQDVALRCDPISGHVSLFWYQQALGQGPEFLTYFQNEAQLDKSGLPSDRFFAERPEGSVSTLKIQRTQQEDSAVYLCASSLGRFNQPQHFGDGTRLSIL.